Shown below are 24 T cell receptor beta chains from a single sample sequenced in a study of blood T cells in healthy people across ages. The use of a sample-barcoded 5' primer and a J-beta primer mix characterized a second PCR of about 7 to 12 cycles. One entry per CDR3 protein, called by TCRdb with MiXCR from the 5' RACE reads. The sample shows over 1,500,000 distinct CDR3 sequences, approximately 39% of them seen only once. Sequenced sample: blood. These receptors all come from a human donor in good health.

The sample holds one count of this clonotype. The J gene is TRBJ2-2, the V gene TRBV4-1; D is undetermined. Gene TRBJ1-1 matches the end of the DNA better, so the J call may be wrong. Germline CDR1 reads MGHRA; CDR2 reads YSYEKL. This CDR3 is built from 13 residues. The CDR3 DNA sequence: TGCGCCAGCAGCCAAGTTGGGAACACGGGAGCTTTCTTT. Its translation is CASSQVGNTGAFF.

This chain joins TRBV6-5 and TRBJ2-7; D gene unclear. The CDR3 spans 16 residues. The ends were cut back, 0 bases at V and 0 bases at J, with 12 bases in the middle. Looked up from germline, CDR1 is MNHEY and CDR2 is SVGAGI. As DNA, the CDR3 is TGTGCCAGCAGTTACTCAAAATCAAGTGCCTCCTACGAGCAGTACTTC. Translating it yields CASSYSKSSASYEQYF.

This clonotype has more than one count but fewer than ten. This chain uses TRBV5-1 with TRBJ1-2; no reliable D call. The V gene's germline CDR1 is SGHRS and CDR2 YFSETQ. V was clipped by 4 bases and J by 6 bases, with 16 bases between them. The CDR3 is 14 amino acids. CDR3 sequence (DNA): TGCGCCAGCAGCCCGCCCGGAGGGAGGAATGGCTACACCTTC. Protein sequence: CASSPPGGRNGYTF.

The J gene is TRBJ2-3, the V gene TRBV4-3; TRBD2 is a possible D gene (5 bases). CDR3 size: 15 residues. In germline, CDR1 is LGHNA, CDR2 YSLEER. V lost 5 bases, J lost 4 bases, and 16 bases lay in between. The DNA for the CDR3 is TGCGCCAGCAGCTATCGAGGGAAAAGCGCAGATACGCAGTATTTT. Its translation: CASSYRGKSADTQYF.

The chain couples TRBV5-1 to TRBJ2-1, with 10 bases identical to TRBD2. This CDR3 has 18 residues. Germline V gene lookup returns CDR1 SGHRS and CDR2 YFSETQ. The J segment lost 2 bases and the V segment lost 4 bases, leaving 12 bases of the junction unmatched. The CDR3 coding sequence is TGCGCCAGCAGCCAAGATAAATCCCTAGCGGGGGCCTACAATGAGCAGTTCTTC. Translated, it gives CASSQDKSLAGAYNEQFF.

The sample holds a few counts of this clonotype. The chain carries TRBV4-2 and TRBJ2-7; D call uncertain. V was pared by 0 bases and J by 4 bases, with 16 bases between. CDR3 length: 16 amino acids. Germline assignment: CDR1 LGHNA and CDR2 YNFKEQ. The CDR3 sequence: CASSQDLLERPYEQYF. CDR3 nucleotide sequence: TGTGCCAGCAGCCAAGATCTCCTAGAGAGGCCGTACGAGCAGTACTTC.

The gene calls are TRBV29-1 and TRBJ2-4; D not certain. The DNA end lines up better with TRBJ2-7; the J call may be wrong. CDR3 length equals 12 residues. The germline V gene has CDR1 SQVTM and CDR2 ANQGSEA. The CDR3 DNA sequence: TGCAGCGCGTCTGGGGTTACCTACGAGCAGTACTTC. Translating gives CSASGVTYEQYF.

The V gene is TRBV29-1, the J gene TRBJ1-5; maybe TRBD1 (5 bases). CDR3 length equals 13 residues. The ends were cut back, 4 bases at V and 5 bases at J, with 12 bases in the middle. CDR1 SQVTM and CDR2 ANQGSEA come from the germline V gene. Here the CDR3 DNA reads TGCAGCGTTGCTAGGGACCGGGATCAGCCCCAGCATTTT. Encoded protein: CSVARDRDQPQHF.

V usage is TRBV18 and J usage is TRBJ2-7; 7 bases line up with TRBD1. Germline V gene lookup returns CDR1 KGHSH and CDR2 LQKENI. The CDR3 runs to 13 residues. Trimming took 6 bases from V and 6 from J; bases not matched to a gene: 8. CDR3 sequence (DNA): TGTGCCAGCTCGCCGGGACAGCGACTCGAGCAGTACTTC. Amino acids: CASSPGQRLEQYF.

This clonotype showed up many times. The chain has TRBV29-1 and TRBJ2-1; 9 nucleotides agree with TRBD1. V lost 4 bases, J lost 8 bases, and 6 bases stayed unmatched. Germline V CDR1 and CDR2: SQVTM, ANQGSEA. CDR3 length: 13 amino acids. The chain's CDR3 is CSVGTGGGDEQFF. CDR3 nucleotide sequence: TGCAGCGTTGGTACAGGGGGCGGAGATGAGCAGTTCTTC.

This sequence joins TRBV5-1 and TRBJ1-1; D is unclear. The germline V gene has CDR1 SGHRS and CDR2 YFSETQ. This CDR3 is 13 amino acids long. V was trimmed by 7 bases and J by 3 bases, leaving 13 bases between them. CDR3 in amino acids: CASRSRRDTEAFF. The CDR3 region has the DNA TGCGCCAGCCGGAGTCGTAGGGACACTGAAGCTTTCTTT. Full variable domain (rest looked up from reference TRBV5-1 and TRBJ1-1): KAGVTQTPRYLIKTRGQQVTLSCSPISGHRSVSWYQQTPGQGLQFLFEYFSETQRNKGNFPGRFSGRQFSNSRSEMNVSTLELGDSALYLCASRSRRDTEAFFGQGTRLTVV.

This clonotype was picked up a small number of times. This sequence joins TRBV6-2 or TRBV6-3 and TRBJ1-5; D not certain. Germline-derived CDR1 and CDR2 are MNHEY and SVGEGT. V lost 2 bases to trimming and J lost 6 bases, with 14 bases between them. The CDR3 is 15 residues long. CDR3 nucleotide sequence: TGTGCCAGCAGTTACGTCCCATCCAGCGGTCAGCCCCAGCATTTT. Protein product: CASSYVPSSGQPQHF.

This clonotype was detected only a few times. The rearrangement uses TRBV29-1 and TRBJ2-3, with TRBD1 matching 7 bases. This CDR3 comprises 14 residues. Trimming at V came to 6 bases and at J to 2 bases, leaving 8 bases not matched to a gene. CDR1 SQVTM and CDR2 ANQGSEA come from the germline V gene. DNA for the CDR3: TGCAGCGTCACGGACAGGAAGCTCACAGATACGCAGTATTTT. Translating it yields CSVTDRKLTDTQYF.

This clonotype was seen a handful of times. The rearrangement uses TRBV20-1 and TRBJ2-1; 10 nucleotides agree with TRBD2. Germline V CDR1 and CDR2: DFQATT, SNEGSKA (reference sequence). The junction had 7 bases not matched to a gene; V was cut back by 4 bases and J by 4 bases. This CDR3 spans 15 amino acids. CDR3 DNA sequence: TGCAGTGCTATGGTTCTAGCGGGGGCTTACAATGAGCAGTTCTTC. As protein: CSAMVLAGAYNEQFF.

The rearrangement uses TRBV29-1 and TRBJ2-1; D is possibly TRBD2 (6 bases). This CDR3 comprises 13 residues. Germline CDR1 SQVTM, CDR2 ANQGSEA. The V end was cut by 4 bases, the J end by 8 bases, with 15 bases between. The CDR3 is CSVGPRLGDEQFF. DNA for the CDR3: TGCAGCGTTGGTCCGAGACTAGGGGATGAGCAGTTCTTC.

V gene TRBV28 combines with J gene TRBJ2-1; TRBD1 is a possible D gene (5 bases). The CDR3 spans 16 residues. Germline CDR1 MDHEN, CDR2 SYDVKM. V lost 6 bases, J lost 8 bases, and 23 bases lay in between. The CDR3, as DNA: TGTGCCAGCAGGACAGATGGGGCCCACTATGGGGATGAGCAGTTCTTC. Protein sequence: CASRTDGAHYGDEQFF.

The chain has TRBV2 and TRBJ1-5; the D gene is possibly TRBD1 (6 bases). CDR3 length: 13 amino acids. V was cut by 7 bases and J by 5 bases, with 12 bases left in between. Germline CDR1 is SNHLY and CDR2 is FYNNEI. The chain's CDR3 is CASTGEGDQPQHF. The CDR3 coding sequence is TGTGCCAGCACAGGGGAAGGGGATCAGCCCCAGCATTTT.

Regarding this clonotype: Because it lacks the conserved phenylalanine or tryptophan at the end, this CDR3 is likely a read error. The chain combines TRBV7-8 with TRBJ2-6; 9 nucleotides line up with TRBD2. The CDR3 covers 20 residues. In germline, CDR1 is SGHVS, CDR2 FQNEAQ. The CDR3 spells CASSLVVRLAGPPGANVLTL. The CDR3 DNA reads TGTGCCAGTAGCTTAGTAGTTCGGCTAGCGGGACCTCCTGGGGCCAACGTCCTGACTTTA.

CDR3 DNA sequence: TGTGCCAGCAGTTTCGAGGAAGTCATATACGAGCAGTACTTC. Amino acids: CASSFEEVIYEQYF. The J gene is TRBJ2-7, the V gene TRBV12-3 or TRBV12-4; D gene unclear. The CDR3 totals 14 residues. V gave up 3 bases and J gave up 4 bases, with 13 bases separating them.

The chain couples TRBV7-2 to TRBJ1-6; possibly TRBD1 for D (6 bases). Germline CDR1 and CDR2: SGHTA and FQGNSA. Trimming shortened V by 3 bases and J by 10 bases, and 13 bases separated the two germline ends. The CDR3 has 14 amino acids. The chain's CDR3 is CASSFGGGRSPLHF. Here the CDR3 DNA reads TGTGCCAGCAGCTTTGGTGGGGGCCGGTCACCCCTCCACTTT.

The chain combines TRBV15 with TRBJ2-7; D remains ambiguous. From germline, CDR1 is LNHNV and CDR2 YYDKDF (reference sequence). The CDR3 has 14 residues. Trimming removed 0 bases from V and 3 bases from J, with 9 bases in between. The CDR3 sequence: CATSRDPGLYEQYF. The CDR3 DNA is TGTGCCACCAGCAGAGATCCGGGTCTCTACGAGCAGTACTTC.

This chain joins TRBV27 and TRBJ2-7, with D perhaps TRBD1 (6 bases). CDR3 length equals 16 residues. In germline, CDR1 is MNHEY, CDR2 SMNVEV (reference sequence). Trimming took 3 bases from V and 6 from J, leaving 21 bases between them. CDR3 bases: TGTGCCAGCAGTTTTTGGTCAGGGGTAAATTTGGGCGAGCAGTACTTC. Amino acids: CASSFWSGVNLGEQYF.

This clonotype was counted many times. The chain links TRBV20-1 to TRBJ2-7; D unclear. Germline loops: CDR1 DFQATT, CDR2 SNEGSKA (reference sequence). The CDR3 consists of 12 residues. Trimming stripped 8 bases from V and 2 bases from J, with 13 bases between. CDR3 in DNA: TGCAGTTCGCTAGTGGGGACCTACGAGCAGTACTTC. Translation gives CSSLVGTYEQYF.

Only a few counts were recorded for this clonotype. This chain joins TRBV4-1 and TRBJ1-4, with D tentatively TRBD1 (6 bases). With 3 bases removed from V and 13 bases from J, the gap between germline ends came to 12 bases. CDR3 length: 12 residues. Per the germline V gene, CDR1 is MGHRA and CDR2 is YSYEKL. The CDR3 DNA reads as TGCGCCAGCAGCCACCCACAGGGTATACTGTTTTTT. Translating it yields CASSHPQGILFF.